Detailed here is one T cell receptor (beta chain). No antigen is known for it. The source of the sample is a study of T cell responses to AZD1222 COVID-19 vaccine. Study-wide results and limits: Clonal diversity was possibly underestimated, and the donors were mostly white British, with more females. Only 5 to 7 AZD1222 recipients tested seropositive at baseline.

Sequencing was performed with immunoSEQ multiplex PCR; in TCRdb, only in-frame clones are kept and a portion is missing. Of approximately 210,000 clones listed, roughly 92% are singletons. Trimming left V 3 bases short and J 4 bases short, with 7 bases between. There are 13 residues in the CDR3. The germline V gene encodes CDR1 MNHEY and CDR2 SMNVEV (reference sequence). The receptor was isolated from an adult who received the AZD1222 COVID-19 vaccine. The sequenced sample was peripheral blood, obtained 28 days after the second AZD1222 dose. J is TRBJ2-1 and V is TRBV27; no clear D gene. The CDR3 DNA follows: TGTGCCAGCAGTTTTGGGGTATACAATGAGCAGTTCTTC. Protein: CASSFGVYNEQFF.